The rows below give T cell receptor beta chains drawn from one sample of a study of T cell changes during pregnancy in multiple sclerosis. Assay used: immunoSEQ multiplex PCR; TCRdb lists only in-frame clones, some missing. The data show fewer than 55,000 clones, roughly 88% seen once. The sequencing here drew on peripheral blood, taken in the second trimester of pregnancy. Receptor source: a female donor in good health, enrolled as a control in a pregnancy study. The CDR3 runs from the conserved cysteine through the conserved F or W. Fields, in order: D gene, V gene, CDR3 length, J gene, clone size, CDR3 protein, CDR3 DNA. D genes are given only for firm matches. The size of a clone is reported for some rows only, either as once, few or many, or as a class for expanded clones.

D: TRBD1
V: TRBV11-2
length: 13
J: TRBJ1-2
size: -
CDR3: CASSFDRDGGYTF
DNA: TGTGCCAGCAGCTTTGACAGGGATGGTGGCTACACCTTC

D: TRBD1
V: TRBV5-5
length: 15
J: TRBJ1-2
size: -
CDR3: CASSSLGQGADGYTF
DNA: TGTGCCAGCAGCTCCTTGGGACAGGGGGCGGATGGCTACACCTTC

D: -
V: TRBV5-1
length: 16
J: TRBJ1-4
size: -
CDR3: CASSSIDGAYNEKLFF
DNA: TGCGCCAGCAGCTCTATCGATGGGGCCTATAATGAAAAACTGTTTTTT

D: TRBD2
V: TRBV4-3
length: 18
J: TRBJ2-5
size: -
CDR3: CASSRAGTSGGAGETQYF
DNA: TGCGCCAGCAGCCGGGCCGGGACTAGCGGGGGGGCAGGAGAGACCCAGTACTTC

D: TRBD1
V: TRBV12-5
length: 22
J: TRBJ1-5
size: once
CDR3: CASGLVLGGTGVSPYSNQPQHF
DNA: TGTGCTAGTGGTTTGGTCTTAGGAGGGACAGGGGTCTCCCCGTATAGCAATCAGCCCCAGCATTTT

D: TRBD1
V: TRBV12-5
length: 15
J: TRBJ1-1
size: once
CDR3: CASGPDRGSYTEAFF
DNA: TGTGCTAGTGGTCCGGACAGGGGGTCCTACACTGAAGCTTTCTTT

D: TRBD2
V: TRBV19
length: 16
J: TRBJ2-3
size: -
CDR3: CASSTGTTSSTDTQYF
DNA: TGTGCCAGTAGTACGGGGACTACATCTAGCACAGATACGCAGTATTTT

D: -
V: TRBV5-5
length: 12
J: TRBJ2-1
size: -
CDR3: CASSFGEYEQFF
DNA: TGTGCCAGCAGCTTCGGGGAGTATGAGCAGTTCTTC

D: -
V: TRBV30
length: 13
J: TRBJ1-1
size: -
CDR3: CAWSVRRGTEAFF
DNA: TGTGCCTGGAGTGTACGGCGGGGCACTGAAGCTTTCTTT

D: TRBD1
V: TRBV29-1
length: 15
J: TRBJ2-1
size: -
CDR3: CSVPTGTDQYNEQFF
DNA: TGCAGCGTCCCCACCGGGACAGATCAATACAATGAGCAGTTCTTC

D: -
V: TRBV4-1
length: 15
J: TRBJ1-5
size: -
CDR3: CASSQDRGYNQPQHF
DNA: TGCGCCAGCAGCCAAGATAGGGGTTACAATCAGCCCCAGCATTTT

D: -
V: TRBV5-6
length: 14
J: TRBJ2-1
size: -
CDR3: CASTRLDVRDEQFF
DNA: TGTGCCAGCACCCGACTGGACGTGCGGGATGAGCAGTTCTTC